This T cell receptor (beta chain) came from a study of blood T cell repertoires in COVID-19. In the study overall: The United States, Italy and Spain were the sources of the acute and convalescent COVID-19 samples. From T cells, B-cell-depleted T cells, or PBMCs came the material, which was cDNA or gDNA.

With 2 bases removed from V and 4 bases from J, the gap between germline ends came to 11 bases. The CDR3 has 14 residues. CDR1 and CDR2 from the germline V gene are MNHEY and SMNVEV (reference sequence). Per the authors' pipeline: It was from reference gene primer amplification that nucleated cell counts were estimated. TCRdb's copy holds only in-frame clones and misses some; the assay was immunoSEQ multiplex PCR. Clone size and the V and J calls come from that table; the DNA yielded D and trimming. The sample lists 15,000 to 20,000 clones, 87% occurring once. The chain uses TRBV27 and TRBJ1-2, with D perhaps TRBD1 (5 bases). The sequencing sample was made of peripheral blood. The TCR originated in a human donor in a cohort sampled during active COVID-19. CDR3 sequence: CASSLQGGGYGYTF. In DNA form, the CDR3 reads TGTGCCAGCAGTTTACAGGGAGGTGGCTATGGCTACACCTTC.